This paragraph covers one T cell receptor (beta chain) sequence. Antigen unknown. The primer mix had 60 Vbeta and 13 Jbeta primers. Profiling relied on immunoSEQ multiplex PCR, and the TCRdb table lists in-frame clones only, not all of them. The table records 100,000 to 150,000 clones, approximately 79% of them present only once. Losses at the gene ends were 6 bases for V and 4 bases for J; bases not matched to a gene: 7. In germline, CDR1 is MRHNA, CDR2 SNTAGT. The CDR3 loop spans 14 amino acids. These data are taken from a study of cytomegalovirus exposure and HLA in healthy donors. Turning to the study itself: Out of 398 genotyped donors, roughly 83% belonged to the Caucasian-associated ancestry cluster. Study-wide findings and caveats: Some TCR beta chains (164 of them) were listed as cytomegalovirus-associated. Among the CMV-associated chains, three were confirmed in vitro as specific for CMV antigens.

The source is a man aged 30 to 45 in good health and CMV-seronegative. This chain uses TRBV6-4 with TRBJ2-3, with 7 bases lining up with TRBD1. The specimen was PBMCs. CDR3 loop: CASSGPGGADTQYF. CDR3 nucleotide sequence: TGTGCCAGCAGCGGGCCAGGGGGAGCAGATACGCAGTATTTT.